One sample yielded the 7 T cell receptor beta chains listed below, sequenced in a study of blood T cell repertoires in COVID-19. TCRdb's table, derived via immunoSEQ multiplex PCR, lists solely in-frame clones and lacks some. The data show about 440,000 clones, with around 90% seen just once and roughly 1.9% held by the top ten. Material for sequencing was PBMCs or T cells enriched from blood (not recorded which). The receptor source for this set is a woman in her late teens or twenties with acute COVID-19.

The J gene is TRBJ2-7, the V gene TRBV5-1; weak D call: TRBD2 (6 bases). Germline V gene data show CDR1 as SGHRS and CDR2 as YFSETQ. The CDR3 covers 14 residues. The V and J ends lost 4 bases and 2 bases respectively, with 13 bases between them. CDR3 amino acids: CASSRTGLTYEQYF. The CDR3 DNA reads as TGCGCCAGCAGCAGGACGGGACTGACCTACGAGCAGTACTTC. The whole variable domain, remainder taken from reference TRBV5-1 and TRBJ2-7, is KAGVTQTPRYLIKTRGQQVTLSCSPISGHRSVSWYQQTPGQGLQFLFEYFSETQRNKGNFPGRFSGRQFSNSRSEMNVSTLELGDSALYLCASSRTGLTYEQYFGPGTRLTVT.

The rearrangement uses TRBV10-3 and TRBJ1-1, with TRBD1 matching 7 bases. CDR1 is ENHRY, CDR2 SYGVKD, per germline. The CDR3 runs 16 residues. V gave up 5 bases and J gave up 5 bases; unmatched junction bases: 14. The CDR3 DNA follows: TGTGCCATCAGTCGACAGGGAGAAGCAGTGGCGACTGAAGCTTTCTTT. Translated, it gives CAISRQGEAVATEAFF.

The chain is built from TRBV29-1 and TRBJ1-2; TRBD1 is a possible D gene (6 bases). V was trimmed by 7 bases and J by 4 bases, leaving 13 bases between them. This CDR3 contains 12 residues. CDR1 and CDR2 (germline): SQVTM, ANQGSEA. The chain's CDR3 is CSAETGRYGYTF. The CDR3 coding sequence is TGCAGCGCGGAGACAGGACGCTATGGCTACACCTTC.

The rearrangement uses TRBV18 and TRBJ1-1; D call uncertain. The V gene lost 3 bases and the J gene lost 5 bases, with 10 bases spanning the gap. Germline CDR1 and CDR2: KGHSH and LQKENI. The CDR3 covers 13 residues. CDR3 region: CASSPNSGTEAFF. CDR3 nucleotides: TGTGCCAGCTCACCTAACAGTGGGACTGAAGCTTTCTTT.

The rearrangement links TRBV11-2 to TRBJ2-5, with unresolved D. Germline lookup yields CDR1 SGHAT and CDR2 FQNNGV. Trimming took 3 bases from V and 5 from J, leaving 13 bases between them. CDR3 length: 14 amino acids. CDR3 coding DNA: TGTGCCAGCAGCTTTTCGGGTCGTACGGAGACCCAGTACTTC. Its translation is CASSFSGRTETQYF.

V gene TRBV6-4 combines with J gene TRBJ2-7, with 9 bases that match TRBD2. Germline values: CDR1 MRHNA, CDR2 SNTAGT. This CDR3 is built from 14 residues. The V segment lost 4 bases and the J segment 5 bases; nucleotides outside the gene matches: 6. CDR3 nucleotides: TGTGCCAGCAGTGTGGGGGTAGCGGGAGACGAGCAGTACTTC. Protein product: CASSVGVAGDEQYF.

The CDR3 region has the DNA TGTGCCAGCAGTTACTCAGGGGTTTCGAGAGATACGCAGTATTTT. Amino acid sequence: CASSYSGVSRDTQYF. The chain uses TRBV6-2 or TRBV6-3 and TRBJ2-3; D might be TRBD1 (5 bases). The CDR3 runs 15 residues. Germline V gene lookup returns CDR1 MNHEY and CDR2 SVGEGT. Trimming took 0 bases from V and 5 from J, leaving 12 bases between them.